Below are 3 T cell receptor beta chains sequenced from a single sample in a study of OX40 agonist ivuxolimab in advanced cancers. Only in-frame clones appear in the TCRdb table, and some are missing; sequencing was by immunoSEQ multiplex PCR. The table records 65,000 to 90,000 clones, 70% to 90% of them present only once. The sequenced sample was CD4+ or CD8+ T cells sorted from blood, obtained in a trial of the OX40 agonist ivuxolimab. The receptors derive from an adult with an advanced solid tumor such as melanoma, head and neck, liver or kidney cancer.

A single count supports this clone. The chain couples TRBV7-6 to TRBJ1-4, with 7 nucleotides matching TRBD1. This CDR3 spans 15 amino acids. J was trimmed by 7 bases and V by 1 base; bases with no gene match: 6. The germline gives CDR1 SGHVS, CDR2 FNYEAQ. The CDR3 coding sequence is TGTGCCAGCAGCTTAGAAGGGGCAGGGGGTGAAAAACTGTTTTTT. This sequence encodes CASSLEGAGGEKLFF.

The chain joins TRBV5-4 to TRBJ1-1, with 7 bases fitting TRBD1. The CDR3 has 12 residues. Germline V gene lookup returns CDR1 SGHNT and CDR2 YYREEE (reference sequence). With V trimmed by 2 bases and J by 7 bases, 2 bases remained unmatched. This CDR3 reads CASSLQGNEAFF. In nucleotides, the CDR3 is TGTGCCAGCAGCTTACAGGGGAATGAAGCTTTCTTT.

The CDR3 spells CASSLPGQGYGYTF. CDR3 nucleotide sequence: TGTGCCAGTAGTCTGCCGGGACAGGGCTATGGCTACACCTTC. The J gene is TRBJ1-2, the V gene TRBV19; 9 bases are shared with TRBD1. Germline-derived CDR1 and CDR2 are LNHDA and SQIVND (reference sequence). The CDR3 has 14 amino acids. The V gene end was trimmed by 5 bases and the J gene end by 4 bases; junction bases not matched to a gene: 5.